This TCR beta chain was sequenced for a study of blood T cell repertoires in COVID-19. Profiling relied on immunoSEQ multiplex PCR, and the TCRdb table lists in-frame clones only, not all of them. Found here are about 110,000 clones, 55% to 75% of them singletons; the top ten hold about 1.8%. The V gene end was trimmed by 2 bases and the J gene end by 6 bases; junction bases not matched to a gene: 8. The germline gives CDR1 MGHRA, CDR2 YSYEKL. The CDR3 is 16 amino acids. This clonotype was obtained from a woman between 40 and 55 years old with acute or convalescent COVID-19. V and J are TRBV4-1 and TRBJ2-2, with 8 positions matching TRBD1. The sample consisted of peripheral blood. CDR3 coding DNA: TGCGCCAGCAGCCAATATCAGGGGGCGCTTTCCGGGGAGCTGTTTTTT. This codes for CASSQYQGALSGELFF.